Listed below are T cell receptor beta chains from one sample, sequenced in a study of cytomegalovirus exposure and HLA in healthy donors. Sequenced by immunoSEQ multiplex PCR; TCRdb stores in-frame clones only, minus some. Counted here are roughly 170,000 clones, more than 70% occurring once; the ten biggest clones make up roughly 4.8%. Input material: PBMCs. These receptor sequences come from a woman aged 50 to 60 in good health and CMV-seropositive. The CDR3 runs from the conserved cysteine through the conserved F or W. A D gene is named only where the DNA matches it firmly. Only part of the rows carry a size: once, few, many, or a class if the clone is expanded.

>TRBJ1-3|-|TRBV30|-
CAGARPGALYASGNTIYF
TGTGCCGGGGCTCGGCCAGGAGCTTTATATGCCTCTGGAAACACCATATATTTT
>TRBJ2-5|-|TRBV4-2|-
CASSQGVGVGETQYF
TGTGCCAGCAGCCAAGGTGTAGGGGTGGGAGAGACCCAGTACTTC
>TRBJ1-1|TRBD1|TRBV6-5|few
CASIRGQGSTEAFF
TGTGCCAGCATCAGAGGACAGGGGAGCACTGAAGCTTTCTTT
>TRBJ2-3|-|TRBV12-5|-
CASGPGPGHPTDTQYF
TGTGCTAGTGGACCTGGGCCGGGACATCCAACAGATACGCAGTATTTT
>TRBJ2-6|TRBD1|TRBV7-8|-
CASSLGTGTGTSGANVLTF
TGTGCCAGCAGCTTAGGTACCGGGACAGGGACCTCTGGGGCCAACGTCCTGACTTTC
>TRBJ2-7|TRBD2|TRBV18|-
CASSPTGRGEGYEQYF
TGTGCCAGCTCGCCTACCGGCCGGGGGGAGGGCTACGAGCAGTACTTC
>TRBJ2-7|TRBD2|TRBV7-9|-
CASSSEGLVNEQYF
TGTGCCAGCAGCTCGGAGGGACTAGTCAACGAGCAGTACTTC
>TRBJ2-7|-|TRBV5-1|few
CASSAAERVFDYEQYF
TGCGCCAGCAGCGCCGCGGAGCGTGTGTTTGACTACGAGCAGTACTTC
>TRBJ2-5|-|TRBV21-1|-
CASSKRWTSGRRGETQYF
TGTGCCAGCAGCAAGAGGTGGACTAGCGGGAGACGGGGAGAGACCCAGTACTTC
>TRBJ2-7|TRBD1|TRBV4-1|-
CASSQEDRGLLREQYF
TGCGCCAGCAGCCAAGAGGACAGGGGATTATTGCGCGAGCAGTACTTC
>TRBJ1-1|-|TRBV9|-
CASSPPGLRAFF
TGTGCCAGCAGCCCACCAGGGCTCCGAGCTTTCTTT
>TRBJ2-1|-|TRBV28|-
CASSLIEGSLYNEQFF
TGTGCCAGCAGTTTAATTGAGGGTTCACTCTACAATGAGCAGTTCTTC
>TRBJ2-3|-|TRBV5-1|-
CASSLEGRSSDTQYF
TGCGCCAGCAGCTTGGAAGGGAGGTCGTCTGATACGCAGTATTTT
>TRBJ2-7|-|TRBV27|-
CASSVGVRTHEQYF
TGTGCTAGCAGTGTTGGAGTGAGAACCCACGAGCAGTACTTC
>TRBJ2-7|-|TRBV18|-
CASSPNENSLDEQYF
TGTGCCAGCTCACCGAATGAAAACAGTTTGGACGAGCAGTACTTC
>TRBJ1-1|-|TRBV9|-
CASSRAGGNTEAFF
TGTGCCAGCAGCCGGGCCGGGGGGAACACTGAAGCTTTCTTT
>TRBJ2-7|TRBD1|TRBV27|-
CASSYGTGGSYEQYF
TGTGCCAGCAGCTACGGGACAGGGGGGTCCTACGAGCAGTACTTC
>TRBJ2-7|-|TRBV19|-
CASSTALSSYEQYF
TGTGCCAGTAGTACAGCGCTCAGCTCCTACGAGCAGTACTTC
>TRBJ1-1|TRBD1|TRBV19|-
CASGTGRTEAFF
TGTGCCAGCGGGACAGGGCGGACTGAAGCTTTCTTT
>TRBJ2-1|-|TRBV6-5|-
CASRSRESSYNEQFF
TGTGCCAGCAGGTCTAGGGAGAGCTCCTACAATGAGCAGTTCTTC
>TRBJ2-3|TRBD2|TRBV14|-
CASSQDLLAYSTDTQYF
TGTGCCAGCAGCCAAGATCTACTAGCGTATAGCACAGATACGCAGTATTTT
>TRBJ2-4|-|TRBV7-2|-
CASSLVAGMENIQYF
TGTGCCAGCAGCTTAGTGGCAGGGATGGAAAACATTCAGTACTTC
>TRBJ2-3|TRBD2|TRBV7-3|-
CASSLNGGARDTQYF
TGTGCCAGCAGCTTAAACGGGGGGGCCAGAGATACGCAGTATTTT
>TRBJ2-1|TRBD2|TRBV5-1|-
CASRDSGLAGPPDEQFF
TGCGCCAGCCGCGACTCGGGACTAGCGGGACCCCCGGATGAGCAGTTCTTC
>TRBJ2-3|TRBD2|TRBV2|-
CASTSTSGPGDTQYF
TGTGCCAGCACCTCGACTAGCGGCCCGGGAGATACGCAGTATTTT
>TRBJ1-5|TRBD1|TRBV7-9|-
CSSSPLTGGDQPQHF
TGTTCCAGCAGCCCCCTTACAGGGGGCGATCAGCCCCAGCATTTT
>TRBJ2-3|-|TRBV9|-
CASSVSGIRTDTQYF
TGTGCCAGCAGCGTCTCAGGAATTCGGACAGATACGCAGTATTTT
>TRBJ1-1|TRBD1|TRBV5-1|-
CASSFIFGQGTQAFF
TGCGCCAGCAGCTTTATTTTCGGACAGGGCACTCAAGCTTTCTTT
>TRBJ2-2|-|TRBV6-1|few
CASKLEQGTRELFF
TGTGCCAGCAAACTCGAACAGGGCACCCGGGAGCTGTTTTTT
>TRBJ2-7|-|TRBV5-1|-
CASSGTISSYEQYF
TGCGCCAGCAGCGGGACAATAAGCTCCTACGAGCAGTACTTC
>TRBJ1-5|TRBD1|TRBV7-2|once
CASSSRQGLHQPQHF
TGTGCCAGCAGCTCCCGACAGGGACTCCATCAGCCCCAGCATTTT
>TRBJ1-2|-|TRBV9|-
CASSIRGNYGYTF
TGTGCCAGCAGCATCAGGGGCAACTATGGCTACACCTTC
>TRBJ1-2|-|TRBV14|-
CASSQGSGTSNYGYTF
TGTGCCAGCAGCCAAGGCTCGGGAACATCTAACTATGGCTACACCTTC
>TRBJ1-2|TRBD1|TRBV5-4|-
CASSLGQGRDYGYTF
TGTGCCAGCAGCTTGGGACAGGGGCGAGACTATGGCTACACCTTC
>TRBJ2-7|-|TRBV10-3|-
CAISESVTAFWGQYF
TGTGCCATCAGTGAGTCAGTGACAGCCTTTTGGGGGCAGTACTTC
>TRBJ1-6|-|TRBV18|few
CASSPGGSYNSPLHF
TGTGCCAGCTCACCCGGAGGGTCCTATAATTCACCCCTCCACTTT
>TRBJ2-7|-|TRBV5-1|few
CASSLGAGNTYEQYF
TGCGCCAGCAGCTTGGGGGCAGGTAACACCTACGAGCAGTACTTC
>TRBJ1-3|TRBD1|TRBV19|-
CASSILTGAGNTIYF
TGTGCCAGTAGTATACTCACAGGGGCTGGAAACACCATATATTTT
>TRBJ2-1|TRBD2|TRBV7-7|-
CASSSGTTPYNEQFF
TGTGCTAGCAGCTCCGGGACTACCCCTTACAATGAGCAGTTCTTC
>TRBJ1-1|TRBD1|TRBV19|-
CVTRDRALNTEAFF
TGTGTGACGAGGGACAGGGCTCTGAACACTGAAGCTTTCTTT
>TRBJ1-3|-|TRBV30|-
CAWSVGQGTGNTIYF
TGTGCCTGGAGTGTAGGGCAGGGGACTGGAAACACCATATATTTT
>TRBJ1-1|TRBD1|TRBV28|-
CASSWGDRRQPEAFF
TGTGCCAGCAGTTGGGGGGACAGGCGCCAACCTGAAGCTTTCTTT
>TRBJ2-1|-|TRBV12-5|-
CASGLRQGGYNEQFF
TGTGCTAGTGGTTTAAGGCAGGGAGGCTACAATGAGCAGTTCTTC
>TRBJ1-5|-|TRBV18|-
CASSPISNQPQHF
TGTGCCAGCTCACCTATCAGCAATCAGCCCCAGCATTTT
>TRBJ2-7|-|TRBV5-6|-
CASSPAGPINEQYF
TGTGCCAGCAGCCCTGCTGGGCCGATCAACGAGCAGTACTTC
>TRBJ1-5|-|TRBV7-2|-
CASSPGADQPQHF
TGTGCCAGCAGCCCAGGGGCGGATCAGCCCCAGCATTTT